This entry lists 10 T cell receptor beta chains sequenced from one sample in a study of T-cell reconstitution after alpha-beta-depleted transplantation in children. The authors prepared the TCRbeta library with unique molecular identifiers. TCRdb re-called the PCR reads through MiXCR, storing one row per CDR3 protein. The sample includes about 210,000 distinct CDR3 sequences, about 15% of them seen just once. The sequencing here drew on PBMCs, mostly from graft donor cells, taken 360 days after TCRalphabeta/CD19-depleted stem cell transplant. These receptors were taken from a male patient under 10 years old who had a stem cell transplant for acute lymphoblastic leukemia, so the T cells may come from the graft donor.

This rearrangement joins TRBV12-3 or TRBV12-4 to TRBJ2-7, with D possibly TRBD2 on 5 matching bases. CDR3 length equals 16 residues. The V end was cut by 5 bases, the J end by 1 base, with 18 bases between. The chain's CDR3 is CASSALRAVASYEQYF. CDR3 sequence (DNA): TGTGCCAGCAGTGCCTTGAGGGCAGTTGCTTCCTACGAGCAGTACTTC.

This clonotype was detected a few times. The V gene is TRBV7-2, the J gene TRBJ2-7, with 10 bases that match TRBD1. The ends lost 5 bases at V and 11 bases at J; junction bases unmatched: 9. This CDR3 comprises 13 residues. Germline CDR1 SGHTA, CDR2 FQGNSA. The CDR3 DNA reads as TGTGCCAGCAGCGGGACAGGGGTGCTTCATAAGTACTTC. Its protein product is CASSGTGVLHKYF.

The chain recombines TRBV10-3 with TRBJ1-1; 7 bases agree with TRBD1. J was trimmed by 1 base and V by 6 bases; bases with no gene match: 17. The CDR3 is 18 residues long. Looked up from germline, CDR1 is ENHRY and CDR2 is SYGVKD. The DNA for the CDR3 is TGTGCCATCAGCATATCGAGGGGGGCCAGGGGGGCGAACACTGAAGCTTTCTTT. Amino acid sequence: CAISISRGARGANTEAFF.

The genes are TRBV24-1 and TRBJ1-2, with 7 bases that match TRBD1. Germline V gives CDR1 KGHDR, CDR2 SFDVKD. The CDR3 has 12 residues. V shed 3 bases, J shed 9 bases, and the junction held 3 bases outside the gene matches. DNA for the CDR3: TGTGCCACCAGTGATCCGGGACAGCGCTACACCTTC. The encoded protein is CATSDPGQRYTF.

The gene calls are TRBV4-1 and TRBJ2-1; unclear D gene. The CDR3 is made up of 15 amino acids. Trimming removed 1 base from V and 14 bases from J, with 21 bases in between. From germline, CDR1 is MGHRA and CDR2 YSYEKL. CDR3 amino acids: CASSQVVSTLSGEFF. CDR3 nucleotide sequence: TGCGCCAGCAGCCAAGTTGTAAGCACCTTATCCGGAGAGTTCTTC.

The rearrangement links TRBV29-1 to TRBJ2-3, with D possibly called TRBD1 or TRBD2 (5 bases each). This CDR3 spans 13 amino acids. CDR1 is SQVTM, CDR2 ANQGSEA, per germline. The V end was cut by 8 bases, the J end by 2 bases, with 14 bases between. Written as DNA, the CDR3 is TGCAGCTTCGACAGAGGACTCACAGATACGCAGTATTTT. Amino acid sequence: CSFDRGLTDTQYF.

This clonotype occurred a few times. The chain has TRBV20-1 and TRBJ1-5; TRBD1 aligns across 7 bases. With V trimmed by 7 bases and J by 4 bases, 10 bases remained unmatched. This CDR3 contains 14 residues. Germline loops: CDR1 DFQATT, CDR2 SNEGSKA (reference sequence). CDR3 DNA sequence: TGCAGTGTCCCAGACAGGGTTGGAAATCAGCCCCAGCATTTT. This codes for CSVPDRVGNQPQHF.

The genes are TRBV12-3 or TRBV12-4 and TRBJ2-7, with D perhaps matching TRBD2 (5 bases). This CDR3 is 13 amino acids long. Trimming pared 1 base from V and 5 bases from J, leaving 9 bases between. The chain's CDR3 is CASSLVEGHEQYF. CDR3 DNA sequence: TGTGCCAGCAGTTTAGTCGAGGGCCACGAGCAGTACTTC.

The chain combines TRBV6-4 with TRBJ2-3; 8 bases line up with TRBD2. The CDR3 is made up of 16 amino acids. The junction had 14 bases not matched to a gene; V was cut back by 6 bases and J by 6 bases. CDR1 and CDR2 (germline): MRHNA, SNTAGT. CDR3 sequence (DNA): TGTGCCAGCAGCCCCCTAGCCCAGCGGGGGCCTGATACGCAGTATTTT. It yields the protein CASSPLAQRGPDTQYF.

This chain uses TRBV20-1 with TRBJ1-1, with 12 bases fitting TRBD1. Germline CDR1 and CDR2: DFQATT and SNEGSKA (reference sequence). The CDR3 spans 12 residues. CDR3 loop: CRGTGGNTEAFF. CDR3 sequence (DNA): TGCAGGGGGACAGGGGGCAACACTGAAGCTTTCTTT.